This TCR beta chain was sequenced in a study of blood T cell repertoires in COVID-19 (dated by TCRdb to 2018 to 2020). Regarding the study in general: Collaborator samples came from the United States, Italy and Spain and covered acute and convalescent phases of COVID-19. The prospective study material was composed of cDNA or gDNA derived from T cells, B-cell-depleted T cells, or PBMCs. The dataset comprised deeply sampled blood TCRbeta repertoires from subjects exposed to, actively infected with, or recovered from COVID-19. A freely available public database, intended as a resource for researchers studying the immune response to SARS-CoV-2, is where the repertoires were released. Samples came from the ongoing ImmuneRACE study (first 160 participants) plus 1,254 subjects from 6 global collaborators. A de-identified subject ID, COVID-19 status, age in years and sex were almost always included in the sample metadata. Where available, HLA class I and class II types were taken from metadata supplied by the sample provider and were not determined by assay-based typing. Study-level results and caveats: How much clinical and demographic metadata was included differed by source and by participant, and the metadata was provided uncurated.

With regard to this clone: The specificity of this receptor is unknown. Base qualities are not recorded, but no much larger clone differs from it by a single base.

TCRbeta CDR3 regions were amplified from genomic DNA using the immunoSEQ Assay, a bias-controlled multiplex PCR. The original pipeline was this. The number of nucleated cells in each sample was estimated from the amplification of reference gene primers within the assay. To quantify the absolute abundance of each unique TCRbeta CDR3 rearrangement, sequence reads were collapsed and filtered. For each sample, productive Simpson clonality was calculated as the square root of Simpson's diversity index across productive rearrangements. Imported from immuneACCESS, the table was reduced by TCRdb to in-frame sequences with V and J called. These copies leave out some clones; in studies compared against another copy, an unresolved V gene accounts for under half, and the cause of the remainder is not known. Clone size and the V and J calls come from that table; the DNA yielded D and trimming. In all, the sample holds around 15,000 clones, and roughly four fifths of those were seen once. Together, the top ten hold 21% of the sample.

Clipping removes 2 bases from V and 5 bases from J, with 3 as the unmatched junction base count. The CDR3 runs 14 amino acids, cysteine and phenylalanine included. The retained sequence is limited to the CDR3, 42 bases, with the frame set at the first base. The germline V gene (reference sequence) specifies LGHDT as CDR1 and YNNKEL as CDR2. Whole blood was collected in K2EDTA tubes by collaborating institutions according to the institutions' own protocols. Collaborator samples were shipped for TCRbeta analysis as frozen whole blood, isolated PBMCs, or DNA extracted from either sample type. The sequence was collected from a man aged 80 or over with active COVID-19. Sample: peripheral blood. The V and J genes are TRBV3-1 (or the pseudogene TRBV3-2) and TRBJ2-3; 8 bases in the junction line up with TRBD2. The CDR3 corresponds to CASSQPGGGDTQYF. The sequence in DNA is TGTGCCAGCAGCCAACCGGGAGGGGGAGATACGCAGTATTTT.